This T cell receptor (beta chain) stems from a study of blood T cells in healthy people across ages. Study-wide findings and caveats: The percentage of naive T cells correlated strongly with TCR beta diversity. The study found more naive CD4+ cells and higher diversity in long-lived than aged donors.

The CDR3 contains 13 residues. CDR1 is LGHNA and CDR2 is YSLEER in the germline V gene. The V end lost 2 bases, the J end lost 5 bases, and 10 bases lay between the germline ends. Drawn from each donor were 7.5 to 10 milliliters of peripheral blood. Together with a sample-barcoded 5' primer, a J-beta primer mix was included in a second PCR lasting 7 to 11 cycles. Individual samples furnished no less than 2.5 million CDR3-containing paired-end reads apiece. TCRdb itself ran the 5' RACE reads through MiXCR, one entry per CDR3 protein. The sample lists 700,000 to 1,000,000 distinct CDR3 sequences, 40% to 50% occurring once. In this sample, this clonotype turned up a few times. The antigen is unknown.

The TCR originated in a man in his 60s in good health. This chain joins TRBV4-3 and TRBJ2-7; tentatively, D is TRBD1 (6 bases). Material for sequencing was blood. DNA of the CDR3: TGCGCCAGCAGCCAAACAGGGTTCGACGAGCAGTACTTC. This sequence encodes CASSQTGFDEQYF.